This T cell receptor beta chain originates from a study of siplizumab effects on memory and regulatory T cells. General observations from the study: A minor share of alloreactive clones matched unstimulated subsets. Naive T cells seemed more diverse than memory cells; they also seemed major alloresponse contributors. Mappable alloreactive CD4+ clones came from Treg cells less than 70% of the time on average with siplizumab, against approximately 25% in controls. Researchers did not confirm the suppressive function of proliferating Tregs from siplizumab cultures.

The CDR3 totals 14 residues. Germline V gives CDR1 LNHNV, CDR2 YYDKDF (reference sequence). Trimming pared 1 base from V and 2 bases from J, leaving 5 bases between. Note on this clone: Antigen: not known.

Profiling relied on immunoSEQ multiplex PCR, and the TCRdb table lists in-frame clones only, not all of them. The table records approximately 110,000 clones, 92% of them present only once. The sample taken for sequencing was Tregs sorted from blood. The gene calls are TRBV15 and TRBJ1-4; no firm D call. This receptor was obtained from a human donor in good health. CDR3 sequence: CATSRVRTNEKLFF. The CDR3 DNA reads TGTGCCACCAGCAGAGTCAGGACTAATGAAAAACTGTTTTTT.